This TCR beta chain stems from a study of monozygotic twins with inflammatory bowel disease. Following a re-call of the 5' RACE reads, TCRdb has one entry per CDR3 protein and lacks DNA. The sample totals approximately 400,000 distinct CDR3 sequences. This CDR3 has 14 amino acids. From germline, CDR1 is DFQATT and CDR2 SNEGSKA (reference sequence). The source of this sequence is a human donor with ulcerative colitis or Crohn's disease, or a healthy co-twin of an affected twin (not recorded which). The sequenced sample consisted of blood. The rearrangement links TRBV20-1 to TRBJ2-3; TCRdb calls TRBD2, which cannot be checked without DNA. CDR3 sequence: CSARPPSGGNAQYF.